A single sample gave rise to the 9 T cell receptor beta chains below, sequenced in a study of blood T cell repertoires in COVID-19. Here immunoSEQ multiplex PCR was the method, and the copy in TCRdb shows in-frame clones only, minus some. The sample yields roughly 160,000 clones, over 80% seen once. The specimen was peripheral blood. These receptors originate from a woman of 80 years or more with COVID-19, enrolled during active disease.

The chain employs TRBV6-5 and TRBJ1-4, with a weak D call TRBD1 (6 bases). CDR1 is MNHEY and CDR2 is SVGAGI in the germline V gene. The length of the CDR3 is 15 residues. The V and J ends lost 7 bases and 5 bases respectively, with 17 bases between them. The CDR3 protein is CASKPQGGGNEKLFF. CDR3 DNA sequence: TGTGCCAGCAAACCCCAGGGAGGGGGAAATGAAAAACTGTTTTTT.

This chain connects TRBV3-1 (or the pseudogene TRBV3-2) to TRBJ2-3; no definite D call. Per the germline V gene, CDR1 is LGHDT and CDR2 is YNNKEL (reference sequence). The CDR3 length is 13 residues. Trimming took off 1 base at V and 2 bases at J, with 4 bases between the two ends. In DNA, the CDR3 is TGTGCCAGCAGCCAAGGGGCCACAGATACGCAGTATTTT. As protein: CASSQGATDTQYF.

This clone was found once. The chain combines TRBV7-9 with TRBJ2-5, with TRBD2 matching 8 bases. Trimming at V came to 7 bases and at J to 2 bases, leaving 3 bases not matched to a gene. There are 13 residues in the CDR3. CDR1 is SEHNR and CDR2 is FQNEAQ in the germline V gene (reference sequence). In nucleotides, the CDR3 is TGTGCCAGCATGATAGCGGGACAAGAGACCCAGTACTTC. Translated, it gives CASMIAGQETQYF.

This clone was found a few times. The V gene is TRBV6-5, the J gene TRBJ1-2; D gene ambiguous. V was cut by 0 bases and J by 3 bases, with 8 bases left in between. CDR1 is MNHEY and CDR2 is SVGAGI in the germline V gene. CDR3 length: 14 residues. This chain's CDR3 is CASSYSPGHYGYTF. The CDR3, as DNA: TGTGCCAGCAGTTACTCTCCTGGGCACTATGGCTACACCTTC.

This clone is large in the sample. This chain joins TRBV2 and TRBJ1-2; 10 nucleotides line up with TRBD1. The CDR3 covers 16 residues. V lost 5 bases and J lost 3; bases outside the gene matches: 9. The germline V gene encodes CDR1 SNHLY and CDR2 FYNNEI. CDR3: CASSRSRQGADYGYTF. The CDR3 DNA follows: TGTGCCAGCAGTCGGTCCCGACAGGGGGCTGACTATGGCTACACCTTC.

Comments on this clone: At the DNA level, this CDR3 is encoded by other sequences in the same sample as well. The rearrangement links TRBV5-1 to TRBJ1-5; D is uncertain. The germline V gene has CDR1 SGHRS and CDR2 YFSETQ. V was trimmed by 5 bases and J by 3 bases, leaving 9 bases between them. This CDR3 comprises 13 residues. CDR3: CASRSGVNQPQHF. In DNA form, the CDR3 reads TGCGCCAGCAGGAGCGGGGTCAATCAGCCCCAGCATTTT.

This clone was counted once. V is TRBV19 and J is TRBJ1-1; TRBD1 matches 9 bases. The trim removed 4 bases at V and 1 base at J, leaving 19 bases unmatched. The CDR3 runs to 20 residues. Germline CDR1 LNHDA, CDR2 SQIVND (reference sequence). The CDR3 is CASSTGQGSSLVTSNTEAFF. The DNA of the CDR3 is TGTGCCAGTAGTACCGGACAGGGGTCAAGTCTGGTAACCTCGAACACTGAAGCTTTCTTT.

The chain links TRBV20-1 to TRBJ1-1, with D possibly being TRBD1 (5 bases). Germline CDR1 reads DFQATT; CDR2 reads SNEGSKA (reference sequence). The CDR3 sequence is 11 residues long. V was trimmed by 5 bases and J by 8 bases, leaving 12 bases between them. CDR3 bases: TGCAGTGCTTCAGGGCCGTCGGAAGCTTTCTTT. Translating it yields CSASGPSEAFF.

J is TRBJ1-5 and V is TRBV5-3, with TRBD1 matching over 8 bases. TRBV5-3 falls under the ORF class, with uncertain function. Trimming cost V 5 bases and J 4 bases; bases outside gene matches: 17. This CDR3 is built from 18 residues. The CDR3 DNA sequence: TGTGCCAGAAGGCCCGAGGGAAATAACAGGGGGAGGAATCAGCCCCAGCATTTT. Translated: CARRPEGNNRGRNQPQHF.